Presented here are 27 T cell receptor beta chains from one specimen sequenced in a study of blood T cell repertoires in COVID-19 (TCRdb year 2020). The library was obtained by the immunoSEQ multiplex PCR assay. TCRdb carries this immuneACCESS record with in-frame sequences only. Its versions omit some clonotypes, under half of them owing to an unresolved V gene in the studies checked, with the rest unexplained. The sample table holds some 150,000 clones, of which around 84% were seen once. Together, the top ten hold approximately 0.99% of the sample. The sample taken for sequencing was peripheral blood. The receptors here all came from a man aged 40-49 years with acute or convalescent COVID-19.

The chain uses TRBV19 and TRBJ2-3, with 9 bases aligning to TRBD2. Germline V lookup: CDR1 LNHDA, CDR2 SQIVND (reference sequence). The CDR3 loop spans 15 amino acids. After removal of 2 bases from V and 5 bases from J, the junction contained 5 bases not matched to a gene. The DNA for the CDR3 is TGTGCCAGTAGTATATCGGCGGGGGGGCGAGATACGCAGTATTTT. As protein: CASSISAGGRDTQYF.

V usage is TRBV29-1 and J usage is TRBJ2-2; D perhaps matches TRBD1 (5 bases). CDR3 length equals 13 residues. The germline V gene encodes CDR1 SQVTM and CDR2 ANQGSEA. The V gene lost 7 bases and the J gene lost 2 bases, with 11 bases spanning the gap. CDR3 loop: CSADSDNTGELFF. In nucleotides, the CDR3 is TGCAGCGCCGACAGCGACAACACCGGGGAGCTGTTTTTT.

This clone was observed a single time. The CDR3 loop reads CASSPETGVSEQYF. Here the CDR3 DNA reads TGTGCCAGCAGCCCGGAGACAGGGGTGTCCGAGCAGTACTTC. This chain connects TRBV2 to TRBJ2-7; TRBD1 aligns across 8 bases. Unmatched junction bases numbered 10, after V lost 6 bases and J lost 6 bases. Germline V lookup: CDR1 SNHLY, CDR2 FYNNEI. The CDR3 contains 14 residues.

The CDR3 DNA reads as TGTGCCAGCAGCTTAGACCCGGGGGATGGCTACACCTTC. Translating it yields CASSLDPGDGYTF. The rearrangement links TRBV7-2 to TRBJ1-2; a weak D match, TRBD1 (5 bases). The length of the CDR3 is 13 residues. The germline V gene encodes CDR1 SGHTA and CDR2 FQGNSA. V dropped 1 base and J dropped 6 bases, with 9 bases sitting between them.

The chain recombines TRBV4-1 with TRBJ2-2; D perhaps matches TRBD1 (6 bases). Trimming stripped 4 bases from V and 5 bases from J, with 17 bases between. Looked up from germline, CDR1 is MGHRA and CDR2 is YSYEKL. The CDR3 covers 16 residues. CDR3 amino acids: CASSRYNTGTTGELFF. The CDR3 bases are TGCGCCAGCAGCCGCTATAATACAGGGACGACCGGGGAGCTGTTTTTT.

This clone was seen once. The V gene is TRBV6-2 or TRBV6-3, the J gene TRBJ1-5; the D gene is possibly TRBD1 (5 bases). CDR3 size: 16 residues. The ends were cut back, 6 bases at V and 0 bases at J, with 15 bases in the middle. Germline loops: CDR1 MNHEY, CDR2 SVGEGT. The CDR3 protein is CASSRRGVYSNQPQHF. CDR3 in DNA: TGTGCCAGCAGCCGACGGGGGGTATATAGCAATCAGCCCCAGCATTTT.

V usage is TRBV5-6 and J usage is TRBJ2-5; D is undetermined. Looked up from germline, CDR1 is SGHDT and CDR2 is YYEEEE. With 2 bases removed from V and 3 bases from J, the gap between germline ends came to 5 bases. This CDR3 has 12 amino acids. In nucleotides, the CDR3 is TGTGCCAGCAGCTTAACAGAAGAGACCCAGTACTTC. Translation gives CASSLTEETQYF.

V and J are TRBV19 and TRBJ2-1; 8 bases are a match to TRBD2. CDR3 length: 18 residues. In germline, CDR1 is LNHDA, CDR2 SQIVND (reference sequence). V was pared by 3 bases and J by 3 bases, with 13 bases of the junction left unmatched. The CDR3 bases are TGTGCCAGTAGTATTCTATCTGGTAAAGCGGGGGTCTACAATGAGCAGTTCTTC. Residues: CASSILSGKAGVYNEQFF.

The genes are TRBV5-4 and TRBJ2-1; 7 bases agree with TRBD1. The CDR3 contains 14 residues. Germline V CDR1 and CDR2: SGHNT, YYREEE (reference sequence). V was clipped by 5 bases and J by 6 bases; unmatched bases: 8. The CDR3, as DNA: TGTGCCAGCAGGCCTGACAGGGCCTCCAATGAGCAGTTCTTC. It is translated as CASRPDRASNEQFF.

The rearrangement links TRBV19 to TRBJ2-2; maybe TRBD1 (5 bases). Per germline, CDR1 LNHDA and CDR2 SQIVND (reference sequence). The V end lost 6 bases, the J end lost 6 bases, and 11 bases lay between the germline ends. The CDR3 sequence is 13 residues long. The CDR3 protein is CASSPGFPGELFF. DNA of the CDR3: TGTGCCAGTAGCCCAGGGTTTCCCGGGGAGCTGTTTTTT.

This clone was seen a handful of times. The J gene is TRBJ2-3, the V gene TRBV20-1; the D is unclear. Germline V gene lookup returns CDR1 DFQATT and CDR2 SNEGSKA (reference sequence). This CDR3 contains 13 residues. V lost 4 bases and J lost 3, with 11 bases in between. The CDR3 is CSATETVTDTQYF. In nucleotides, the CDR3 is TGCAGTGCTACTGAGACTGTTACAGATACGCAGTATTTT.

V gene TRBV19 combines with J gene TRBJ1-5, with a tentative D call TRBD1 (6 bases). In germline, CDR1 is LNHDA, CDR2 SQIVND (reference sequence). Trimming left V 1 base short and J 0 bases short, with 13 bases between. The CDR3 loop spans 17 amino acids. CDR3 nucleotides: TGTGCCAGTAGTATAGGAGGCGGACAGTTTAGCAATCAGCCCCAGCATTTT. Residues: CASSIGGGQFSNQPQHF. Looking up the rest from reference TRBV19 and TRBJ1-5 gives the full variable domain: DGGITQSPKYLFRKEGQNVTLSCEQNLNHDAMYWYRQDPGQGLRLIYYSQIVNDFQKGDIAEGYSVSREKKESFPLTVTSAQKNPTAFYLCASSIGGGQFSNQPQHFGDGTRLSIL.

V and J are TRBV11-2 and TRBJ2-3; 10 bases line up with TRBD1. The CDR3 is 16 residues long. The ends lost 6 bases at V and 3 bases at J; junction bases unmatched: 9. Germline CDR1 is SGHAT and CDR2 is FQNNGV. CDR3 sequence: CASSLMRGQGTDTQYF. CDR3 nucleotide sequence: TGTGCCAGCAGTTTGATGAGGGGACAGGGGACAGATACGCAGTATTTT.

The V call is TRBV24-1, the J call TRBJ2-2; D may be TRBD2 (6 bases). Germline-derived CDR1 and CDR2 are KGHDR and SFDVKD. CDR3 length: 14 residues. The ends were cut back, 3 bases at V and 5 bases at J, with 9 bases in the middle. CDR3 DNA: TGTGCCACCAGTGATGGGACTGATACCGGGGAGCTGTTTTTT. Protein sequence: CATSDGTDTGELFF.

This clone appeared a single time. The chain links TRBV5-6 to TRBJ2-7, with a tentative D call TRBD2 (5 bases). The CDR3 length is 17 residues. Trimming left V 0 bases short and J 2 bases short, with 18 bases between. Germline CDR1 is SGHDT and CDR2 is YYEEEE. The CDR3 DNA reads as TGTGCCAGCAGCTTGGTAGGAATCGACGGACTTACCTACGAGCAGTACTTC. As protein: CASSLVGIDGLTYEQYF. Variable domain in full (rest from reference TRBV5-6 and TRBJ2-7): DAGVTQSPTHLIKTRGQQVTLRCSPKSGHDTVSWYQQALGQGPQFIFQYYEEEERQRGNFPDRFSGHQFPNYSSELNVNALLLGDSALYLCASSLVGIDGLTYEQYFGPGTRLTVT.

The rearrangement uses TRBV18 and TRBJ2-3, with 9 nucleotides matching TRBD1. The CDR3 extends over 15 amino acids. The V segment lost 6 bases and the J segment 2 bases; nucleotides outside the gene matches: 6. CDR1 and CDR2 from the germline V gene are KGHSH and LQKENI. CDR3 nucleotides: TGTGCCAGCTCGGATGGGACAGGGTACACAGATACGCAGTATTTT. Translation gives CASSDGTGYTDTQYF.

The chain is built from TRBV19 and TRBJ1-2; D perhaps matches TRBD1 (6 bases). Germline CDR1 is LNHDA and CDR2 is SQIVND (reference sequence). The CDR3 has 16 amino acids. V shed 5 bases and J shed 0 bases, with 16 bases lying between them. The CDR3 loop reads CASSRLLGAANYGYTF. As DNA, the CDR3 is TGTGCCAGTAGTCGCTTACTGGGGGCGGCTAACTATGGCTACACCTTC.

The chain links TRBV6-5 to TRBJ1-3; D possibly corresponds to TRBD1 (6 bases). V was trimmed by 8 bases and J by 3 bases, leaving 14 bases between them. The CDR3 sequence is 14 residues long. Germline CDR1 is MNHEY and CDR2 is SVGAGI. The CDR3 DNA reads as TGTGCCAGCGAAGACAGGACCTTTGGAAACACCATATATTTT. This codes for CASEDRTFGNTIYF.

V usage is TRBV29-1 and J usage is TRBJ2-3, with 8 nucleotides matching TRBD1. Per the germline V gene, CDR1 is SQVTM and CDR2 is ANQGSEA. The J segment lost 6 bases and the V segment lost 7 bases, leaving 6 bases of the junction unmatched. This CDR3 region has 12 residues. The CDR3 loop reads CSGTQGADTQYF. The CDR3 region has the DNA TGCAGCGGTACCCAGGGGGCTGATACGCAGTATTTT.

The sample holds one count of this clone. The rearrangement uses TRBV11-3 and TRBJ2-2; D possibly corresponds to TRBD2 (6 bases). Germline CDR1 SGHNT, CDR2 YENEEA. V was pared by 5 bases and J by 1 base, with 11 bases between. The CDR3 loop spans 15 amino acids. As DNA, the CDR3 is TGTGCCAGCAGCCCGGGCGGGGAGAACACCGGGGAGCTGTTTTTT. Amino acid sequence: CASSPGGENTGELFF.

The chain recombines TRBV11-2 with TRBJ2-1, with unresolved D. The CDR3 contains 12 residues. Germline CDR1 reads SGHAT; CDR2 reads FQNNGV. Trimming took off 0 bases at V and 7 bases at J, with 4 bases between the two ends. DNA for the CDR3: TGTGCCAGCAGCTTAGAATATAATGAGCAGTTCTTC. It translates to CASSLEYNEQFF.

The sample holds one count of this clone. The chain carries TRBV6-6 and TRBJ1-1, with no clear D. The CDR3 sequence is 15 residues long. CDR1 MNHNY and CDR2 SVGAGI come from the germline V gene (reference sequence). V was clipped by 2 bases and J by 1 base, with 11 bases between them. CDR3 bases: TGTGCCAGCAGTTACGGCCCGACGGGGAACACTGAAGCTTTCTTT. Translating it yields CASSYGPTGNTEAFF.

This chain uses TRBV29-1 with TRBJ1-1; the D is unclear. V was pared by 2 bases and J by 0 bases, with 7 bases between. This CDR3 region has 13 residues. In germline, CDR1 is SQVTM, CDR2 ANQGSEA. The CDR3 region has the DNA TGCAGCGTTGAAAAAAATATGAACACTGAAGCTTTCTTT. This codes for CSVEKNMNTEAFF.

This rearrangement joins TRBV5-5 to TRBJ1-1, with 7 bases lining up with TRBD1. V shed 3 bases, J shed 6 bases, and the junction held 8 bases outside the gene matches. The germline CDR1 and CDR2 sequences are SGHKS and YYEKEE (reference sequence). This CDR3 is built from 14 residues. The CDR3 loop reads CASSSRQGLPEAFF. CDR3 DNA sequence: TGTGCCAGCAGCTCGAGACAGGGACTCCCTGAAGCTTTCTTT.

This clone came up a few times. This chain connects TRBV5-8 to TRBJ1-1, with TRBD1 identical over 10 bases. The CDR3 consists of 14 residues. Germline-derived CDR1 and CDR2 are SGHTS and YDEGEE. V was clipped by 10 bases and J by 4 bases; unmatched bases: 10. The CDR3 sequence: CAGGRGQGTTEAFF. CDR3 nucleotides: TGTGCCGGGGGTCGGGGACAGGGGACCACTGAAGCTTTCTTT.

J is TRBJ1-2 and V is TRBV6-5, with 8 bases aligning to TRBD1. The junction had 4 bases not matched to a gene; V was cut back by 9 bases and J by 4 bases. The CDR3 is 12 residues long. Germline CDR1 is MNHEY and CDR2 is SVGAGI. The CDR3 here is CASLTGVYGYTF. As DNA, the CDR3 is TGTGCCAGTCTGACAGGGGTCTATGGCTACACCTTC.

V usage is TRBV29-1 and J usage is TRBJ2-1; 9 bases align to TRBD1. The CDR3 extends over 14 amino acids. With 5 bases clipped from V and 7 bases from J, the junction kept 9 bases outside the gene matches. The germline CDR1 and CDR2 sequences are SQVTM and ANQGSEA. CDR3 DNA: TGCAGCGTTCCCGGGACAGGGAAAGGGAATGAGCAGTTCTTC. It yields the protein CSVPGTGKGNEQFF.